The rows below give T cell receptor beta chains drawn from one sample of a study of shared clonotypes between healthy human individuals. Sequencing was performed with immunoSEQ multiplex PCR; in TCRdb, only in-frame clones are kept and a portion is missing. This sample has about 2.3 million clones, with approximately 95% found just once. The sample comprised naive CD4+ T cells from PBMCs. All receptors derive from a man aged 18 to 30 in good health. Some clones in this sample may be carry-over from other donors' samples. Both conserved end residues are part of each CDR3. A D gene is named only where the DNA matches it firmly. Clone size appears in some rows only: once, few, many, or a class for an expanded clone.

.	TRBV14	.	TRBJ2-7	TGTGCCAGCAGCCGGGGGACGGGAGAGGAGGAGTACTTC	CASSRGTGEEEYF
.	TRBV7-9	.	TRBJ1-4	TGTGCCAGCAGCGAACGGACAGTTGGACGTGAAAAACTGTTTTTT	CASSERTVGREKLFF
.	TRBV6-1	.	TRBJ2-6	TGTGCCAGCAGTGAATCTCACCGCAGCTCTGGGGCCAACGTCCTGACTTTC	CASSESHRSSGANVLTF
TRBD2	TRBV28	.	TRBJ2-5	TGTGCCAGCACCTTCCTAGCGGGAGTTCGAGAGACCCAGTACTTC	CASTFLAGVRETQYF
.	TRBV2	.	TRBJ2-7	TGTGCCAGCAGTGGTCAGAACTACGAGCAGTACTTC	CASSGQNYEQYF
.	TRBV11-2	.	TRBJ1-1	TGTGCCAGCAGCTTGATCCGGGACACTGAAGCTTTCTTT	CASSLIRDTEAFF
.	TRBV6-1	.	TRBJ2-7	TGTGCCAGCAGTGAGTCCCGCTCCTACGAGCAGTACTTC	CASSESRSYEQYF
TRBD1	TRBV28	.	TRBJ1-4	TGTGCCAGCAGTTTATCCCAGGGGGCATACCGTAATGAAAAACTGTTTTTT	CASSLSQGAYRNEKLFF
TRBD1	TRBV5-1	.	TRBJ1-1	TGCGCCAGCAGCTCCGGACAGGGGGAAATTACGAACACTGAAGCTTTCTTT	CASSSGQGEITNTEAFF
TRBD1	TRBV10-1	once	TRBJ1-4	TGCGCCAGCAGTGATGGGACAGGGACGAAACTGTTTTTT	CASSDGTGTKLFF
TRBD2	TRBV2	.	TRBJ2-5	TGTGCCAGCAGTGAAACTAGCGGGAGGGAAGAGACCCAGTACTTC	CASSETSGREETQYF
TRBD2	TRBV7-2	.	TRBJ2-3	TGTGCCAGCAGCCACCTCCTAGCGGGAGTGGCAGATACGCAGTATTTT	CASSHLLAGVADTQYF
.	TRBV6-6	.	TRBJ1-3	TGTGCCAGCAGTTACTCGGGCTCTGGAAACACCATATATTTT	CASSYSGSGNTIYF
TRBD2	TRBV7-6	.	TRBJ2-2	TGTGCCAGCAGCTTAGTGGCGGGAGAGTACGCCGGGGAGCTGTTTTTT	CASSLVAGEYAGELFF
.	TRBV14	.	TRBJ2-5	TGTGCCAGCAGCCAAGAGACCCAGTACTTC	CASSQETQYF
.	TRBV7-9	.	TRBJ2-1	TGTGCCAGCAGCTTAGCCATGGAGGAGGCTCCGTTCTTC	CASSLAMEEAPFF
.	TRBV28	.	TRBJ1-2	TGTGCCAGCAGTCCACCCCGCAGGGGTCAATATGGCTACACCTTC	CASSPPRRGQYGYTF
.	TRBV20-1	.	TRBJ1-2	TGCAGCACAGGACAGTACTATGGCTACACCTTC	CSTGQYYGYTF
.	TRBV7-2	.	TRBJ1-5	TGTGCCAGCAGCTTAAGGCCGGGTCAGCCCCAGCATTTT	CASSLRPGQPQHF
TRBD1	TRBV28	.	TRBJ2-3	TGTGCCAGCAGAAGACAGGGGAGCACAGATACGCAGTATTTT	CASRRQGSTDTQYF
.	TRBV21-1	.	TRBJ1-1	TGTGCCAGCAGCCCAGGGACAGCGAAGAAGAACACTGAAGCTTTCTTT	CASSPGTAKKNTEAFF
TRBD2	TRBV7-8	.	TRBJ2-1	TGTGCCAGCAGCTTAGTCGCAAGTGTCGGACTAGCGGGCGCTGAGCAGTTCTTC	CASSLVASVGLAGAEQFF
.	TRBV5-4	.	TRBJ1-1	TGTGCCAGCAGCTTGGGGCAGAGGAATGAAGCTTTCTTT	CASSLGQRNEAFF
.	TRBV29-1	.	TRBJ2-2	TGCAGCGTTGAAACTTTCCCGGGAAAAACCGGGGAGCTGTTTTTT	CSVETFPGKTGELFF
.	TRBV18	.	TRBJ1-1	TGTGCCAGCTCAACTCGGACCCGGCGGGCCACTGAAGCTTTCTTT	CASSTRTRRATEAFF
.	TRBV25-1	once	TRBJ2-5	TGTGCCAGCAGTGGCCCCCGCAGCCAAGAGACCCAGTACTTC	CASSGPRSQETQYF
.	TRBV7-9	.	TRBJ1-1	TGTGCCAGCAGCTTAGGCTCCACTGAAGCTTTCTTT	CASSLGSTEAFF
.	TRBV7-8	.	TRBJ2-7	TGTGCCAGCAGCTTAGATCAGCGCGAGCAGTACTTC	CASSLDQREQYF
TRBD1	TRBV2	.	TRBJ1-5	TGTGCCAGCAGTGGAGTCGGACAGGCAGGTCAGCCCCAGCATTTT	CASSGVGQAGQPQHF
.	TRBV6-1	few	TRBJ1-2	TGTGCCAGCACCAGACATGAAGGCTACACCTTC	CASTRHEGYTF
.	TRBV18	.	TRBJ1-1	TGTGCCAGCTCACCTTCTACAGACCTTGGATCGAACACTGAAGCTTTCTTT	CASSPSTDLGSNTEAFF
TRBD2	TRBV27	.	TRBJ2-3	TGTGCCAGCCGCCTAGCGGACTTTCCCGGCACAGATACGCAGTATTTT	CASRLADFPGTDTQYF
.	TRBV7-2	.	TRBJ1-2	TGTGCCAGCAGCCGGGGCGGAAATGGCTACACCTTC	CASSRGGNGYTF
.	TRBV4-3	.	TRBJ1-1	TGCGCCAGCAGCCAAGATGGGGGGACTGAAGCTTTCTTT	CASSQDGGTEAFF
.	TRBV20-1	.	TRBJ2-7	TGCAGTGCTGGAATTAACAGGGAGCAGTACTTC	CSAGINREQYF
.	TRBV10-3	.	TRBJ2-1	TGTGCCATCAGTATAGGGGGGGATGAGCAGTTCTTC	CAISIGGDEQFF
.	TRBV5-4	.	TRBJ2-1	TGTGCCAGCACCTCCTTCCAGGGAATGGCATACAATGAGCAGTTCTTC	CASTSFQGMAYNEQFF
.	TRBV4-2	.	TRBJ2-7	TGTGCCAGCAGCCAAATTAGCCACGAGCAGTACTTC	CASSQISHEQYF
.	TRBV9	.	TRBJ2-1	TGTGCCAGCAGCGTAGCTGCTAGGTTCGGGGAGCAGTTCTTC	CASSVAARFGEQFF
TRBD2	TRBV20-1	.	TRBJ2-1	TGCAGTTTAGGGCGGGGGTATGAGCAGTTCTTC	CSLGRGYEQFF
TRBD2	TRBV14	.	TRBJ2-3	TGTGCCAGCAGCCAAGGACTAGCGGGAGGAGCGGATACGCAGTATTTT	CASSQGLAGGADTQYF
.	TRBV27	.	TRBJ2-3	TGTGCCAGCAGTTTTCGCGGATTTAGCACAGATACGCAGTATTTT	CASSFRGFSTDTQYF
.	TRBV7-3	.	TRBJ2-2	TGTGCCAGCAGCCTAAGCGGTTTCGGGGAGCTGTTTTTT	CASSLSGFGELFF
.	TRBV14	.	TRBJ1-4	TGTGCCAGCAGCGTTCGGACTGGGATCAGGAATGAAAAACTGTTTTTT	CASSVRTGIRNEKLFF
.	TRBV6-5	few	TRBJ2-2	TGTGCCAGCAGGGGGACTGCGAACACCGGGGAGCTGTTTTTT	CASRGTANTGELFF
.	TRBV9	.	TRBJ1-3	TGTGCCAGCAGCTCCCAGGCAGGCCCTGGAAACACCATATATTTT	CASSSQAGPGNTIYF
.	TRBV18	.	TRBJ2-5	TGTGCCAGCTCACCAGGGACACCCCAAGAGACCCAGTACTTC	CASSPGTPQETQYF
.	TRBV28	.	TRBJ1-5	TGTGCCAGCAGTTTAGAGAAAGGTGCGCCCCAGCATTTT	CASSLEKGAPQHF
TRBD1	TRBV19	.	TRBJ1-5	TGTGCCAGTAGTATGGGGGCAGGGGGTTACCAGCCCCAGCATTTT	CASSMGAGGYQPQHF
TRBD2	TRBV27	.	TRBJ2-1	TGTGCCAGCAGTTTATCGGGATTAGCGGGAGTCTCCCATGACTACAATGAGCAGTTCTTC	CASSLSGLAGVSHDYNEQFF
TRBD1	TRBV28	once	TRBJ1-2	TGTGCCAGCAGTTCTCCCTTGGGACAGGGGAGGTTGAAAAATGGCTACACCTTC	CASSSPLGQGRLKNGYTF
TRBD2	TRBV29-1	.	TRBJ2-7	TGCAGCGTGACTAGCGGGAGGCCCACCTACGAGCAGTACTTC	CSVTSGRPTYEQYF
.	TRBV7-2	once	TRBJ2-7	TGTGCCAGCAGCCTGTGGGGAAGTGGTAGCCTATACTCCTACGAGCAGTACTTC	CASSLWGSGSLYSYEQYF